Described below is a single TCR beta chain sequence and its context. These data originate in a study of identical twins. V lost 2 bases, J lost 0 bases, and 7 bases lay in between. The CDR3 is 14 amino acids. The germline gives CDR1 MNHNS, CDR2 SASEGT. A universal primer site was incorporated via template switching, and the cDNA contained unique molecular identifiers. TCRdb re-derived calls from the 5' RACE reads in MiXCR, one entry per CDR3 protein. This sample has about 280,000 distinct CDR3 sequences, with less than 9% found just once. These same records also appear under a second study, on yellow fever vaccine responses in identical twins.

V gene TRBV6-1 combines with J gene TRBJ1-1; the D gene is possibly TRBD1 (5 bases). This TCR was recovered from a woman aged 18-35 years in good health. Sequencing input: memory (CD45RO+) T cells sorted from blood. CDR3 amino acids: CASSESTVNTEAFF. CDR3 bases: TGTGCCAGCAGTGAATCGACAGTGAACACTGAAGCTTTCTTT.